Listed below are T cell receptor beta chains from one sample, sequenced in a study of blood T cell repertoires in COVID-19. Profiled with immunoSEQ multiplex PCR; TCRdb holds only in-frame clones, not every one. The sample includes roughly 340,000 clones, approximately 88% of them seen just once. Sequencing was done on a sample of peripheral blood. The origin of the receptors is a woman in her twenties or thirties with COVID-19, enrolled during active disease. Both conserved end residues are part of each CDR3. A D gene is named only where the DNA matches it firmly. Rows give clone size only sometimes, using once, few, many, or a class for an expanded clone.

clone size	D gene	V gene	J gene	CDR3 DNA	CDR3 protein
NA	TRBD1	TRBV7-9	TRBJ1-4	TGTGCCAGCAGCTACAGGGGGCGAGGTAGTTTTAATGAAAAACTGTTTTTT	CASSYRGRGSFNEKLFF
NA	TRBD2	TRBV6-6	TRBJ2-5	TGTGCCAGCCTTGAGACTAGCGGGACGACAGAGACCCAGTACTTC	CASLETSGTTETQYF
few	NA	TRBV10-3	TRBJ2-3	TGTGCCATCAGTGAGCACTCCGGAGGGGCAGTCTGCGCAGATACGCAGTATTTT	CAISEHSGGAVCADTQYF
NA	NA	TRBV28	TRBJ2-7	TGTGCCAGCAGTCCCTCCTGGGAGAACGAGCAGTACTTC	CASSPSWENEQYF
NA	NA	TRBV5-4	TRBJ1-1	TGTGCCAGCAGCGGGCAGCGGGGGATGAACACTGAAGCTTTCTTT	CASSGQRGMNTEAFF
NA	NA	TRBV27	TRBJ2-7	TGTGCCAGCAGTTTACGAGCCGAGCATTACGAGCAGTACTTC	CASSLRAEHYEQYF
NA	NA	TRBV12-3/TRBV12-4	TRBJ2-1	TGTGCCAGCAGTTTAGGGGGGGTCAATGAGCAGTTCTTC	CASSLGGVNEQFF
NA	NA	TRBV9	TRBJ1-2	TGTGCCAGCAGTCCAAATAGGGGTGGCTACACCTTC	CASSPNRGGYTF
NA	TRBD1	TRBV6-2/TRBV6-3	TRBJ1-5	TGTGCCAGCAGTTCATGGACAGGGGCCCTTTCAAGCAATCAGCCCCAGCATTTT	CASSSWTGALSSNQPQHF
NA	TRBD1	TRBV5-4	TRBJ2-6	TGTGCCAGCAGCTTGCTTGTGAGGACAGGGTCCGGGGCCAACGTCCTGACTTTC	CASSLLVRTGSGANVLTF
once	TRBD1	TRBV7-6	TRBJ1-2	TGTGCCAGCAGCACGGGACAGGGGAACTATGGCTACACCTTC	CASSTGQGNYGYTF
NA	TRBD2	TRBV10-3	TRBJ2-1	TGTGCCATCAGTGAGTCCCTAGCGGGGGGTAGGGAGCAGTTCTTC	CAISESLAGGREQFF
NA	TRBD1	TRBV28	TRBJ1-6	TGTGCCAGCAGTTTGGACAGGGGGGCGGCGTTGGGTTCACCCCTCCACTTT	CASSLDRGAALGSPLHF
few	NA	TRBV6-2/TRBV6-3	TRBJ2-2	TGTGCCAGCAGTTACCCAGTCATGAACACCGGGGAGCTGTTTTTT	CASSYPVMNTGELFF
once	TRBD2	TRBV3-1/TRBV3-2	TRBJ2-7	TGTGCCAGCAGCCGGCCCCCCGGACTAGACGCCTCCTACGAGCAGTACTTC	CASSRPPGLDASYEQYF
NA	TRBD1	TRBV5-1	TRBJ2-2	TGCGCCAGCAGCTTGGACAGGGGGCGATCGAGGACCGGGGAGCTGTTTTTT	CASSLDRGRSRTGELFF
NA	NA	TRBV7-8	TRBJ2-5	TGTGCCAGCAGCTTAGTGAGGAGCCAGGGAAGGAGTCAAGAGACCCAGTACTTC	CASSLVRSQGRSQETQYF
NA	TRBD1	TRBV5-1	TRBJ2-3	TGCGCCAGCAGCCAAAGGACAGGGCGCACAGATACGCAGTATTTT	CASSQRTGRTDTQYF
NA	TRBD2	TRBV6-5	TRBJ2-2	TGTGCCAGCAGTTACCGGGGGGAATTCACCGGGGAGCTGTTTTTT	CASSYRGEFTGELFF
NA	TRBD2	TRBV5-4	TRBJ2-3	TGTGCCAGCCAAGCCGGGACTAGCGGAATCACAGATACGCAGTATTTT	CASQAGTSGITDTQYF
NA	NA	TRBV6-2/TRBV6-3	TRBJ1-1	TGTGCCAGCAGTTACAGGGGATACACTGAAGCTTTCTTT	CASSYRGYTEAFF
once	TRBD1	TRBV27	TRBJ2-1	TGTGCCAGCAGTTTGGGACAGCTAAATGAGCAGTTCTTC	CASSLGQLNEQFF
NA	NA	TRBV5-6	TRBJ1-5	TGTGCCAGCAGCTCCACAGGGTCAAATCAGCCCCAGCATTTT	CASSSTGSNQPQHF
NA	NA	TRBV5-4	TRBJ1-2	TGTGCCAGCAGCTCACGAGCCCAGGCTGATGGCTACACCTTC	CASSSRAQADGYTF
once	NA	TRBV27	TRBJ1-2	TGTGCCAGCAGTTTAAGGGCCCAGGGAGGTGCCTATGGCTACACCTTC	CASSLRAQGGAYGYTF
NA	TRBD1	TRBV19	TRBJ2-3	TGTGCCAGTAGTCCCCGGACAGGGAACACAGATACGCAGTATTTT	CASSPRTGNTDTQYF
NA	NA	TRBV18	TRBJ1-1	TGTGCCAGCTCACCACTAGCTCCTGATCCCCGGAGCAACACTGAAGCTTTCTTT	CASSPLAPDPRSNTEAFF
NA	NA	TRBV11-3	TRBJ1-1	TGTGCCAGCAGCTTATGGGAGGGCATGAACACTGAAGCTTTCTTT	CASSLWEGMNTEAFF
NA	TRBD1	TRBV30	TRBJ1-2	TGTGCCTGGAGAGAATGGACAGGGGGCAATGGCTACACCTTC	CAWREWTGGNGYTF
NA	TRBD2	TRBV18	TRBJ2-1	TGTGCCAGCTCGATAGCGGGAGAGGGTAGGAATGAGCAGTTCTTC	CASSIAGEGRNEQFF
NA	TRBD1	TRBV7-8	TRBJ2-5	TGTGCCAGCAGCTTCTCGCCGGGACAGGGATCTCAAGAGACCCAGTACTTC	CASSFSPGQGSQETQYF
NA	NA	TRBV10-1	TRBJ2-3	TGCGCCAGCAGTGAGTCTGACTTCTACACAGATACGCAGTATTTT	CASSESDFYTDTQYF
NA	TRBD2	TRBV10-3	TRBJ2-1	TGTGCCATCAGTGGGGAGGGGAGCTCCTACAATGAGCAGTTCTTC	CAISGEGSSYNEQFF
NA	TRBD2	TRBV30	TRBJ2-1	TGTGCCTGGAGTGTATTCGACGTTCAGCGGGAGGGTTTAGCCTACAATGAGCAGTTCTTC	CAWSVFDVQREGLAYNEQFF
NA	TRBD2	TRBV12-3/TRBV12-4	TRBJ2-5	TGTGCCAGTGGGGGGACTAGCAGGGAGACCCAGTACTTC	CASGGTSRETQYF
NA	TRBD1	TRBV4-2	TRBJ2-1	TGTGCCAGCAGCCTTACCCGGGACAGTGTAACCTACAATGAGCAGTTCTTC	CASSLTRDSVTYNEQFF
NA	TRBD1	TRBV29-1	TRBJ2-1	TGCAGCGCTGGAACAGGGGGCTGGAGCTCCTACAATGAGCAGTTCTTC	CSAGTGGWSSYNEQFF
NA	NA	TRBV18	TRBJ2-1	TGTGCCAGCTCACGTATATTAAGCAGAGCGGAGGACAATGAGCAGTTCTTC	CASSRILSRAEDNEQFF
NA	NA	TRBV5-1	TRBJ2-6	TGCGCCAGCTCAGAAGTCTCTGGGGCCAACGTCCTGACTTTC	CASSEVSGANVLTF
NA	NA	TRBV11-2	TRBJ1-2	TGTGCCAGCAGACCCCTTAGAAGCAGGGGAGGGGGTAACTATGGCTACACCTTC	CASRPLRSRGGGNYGYTF